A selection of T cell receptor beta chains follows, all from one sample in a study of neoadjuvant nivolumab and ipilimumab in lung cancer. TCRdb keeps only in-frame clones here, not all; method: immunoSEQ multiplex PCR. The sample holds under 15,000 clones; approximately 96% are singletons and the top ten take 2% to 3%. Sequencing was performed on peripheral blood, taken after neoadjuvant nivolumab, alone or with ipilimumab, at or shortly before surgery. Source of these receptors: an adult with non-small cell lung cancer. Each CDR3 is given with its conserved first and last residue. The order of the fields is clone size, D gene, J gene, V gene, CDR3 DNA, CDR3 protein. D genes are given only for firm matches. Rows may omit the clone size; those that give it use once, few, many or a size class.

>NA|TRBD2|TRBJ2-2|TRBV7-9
TGTGCCAGCAGCATACCCGGGACTATGAACACCGGGGAGCTGTTTTTT
CASSIPGTMNTGELFF
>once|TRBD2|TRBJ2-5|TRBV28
TGTGCCAGCAGTATTAGCGGGCGCCAGTACCAAGAGACCCAGTACTTC
CASSISGRQYQETQYF
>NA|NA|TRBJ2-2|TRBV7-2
TGTGCCAGCAGCTTAATAGTCGGGTTTCCCGGGGAGCTGTTTTTT
CASSLIVGFPGELFF
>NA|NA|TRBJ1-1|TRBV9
TGTGCCAGCAGCTTTGGGTGGGGGGAGACTGAAGCTTTCTTT
CASSFGWGETEAFF
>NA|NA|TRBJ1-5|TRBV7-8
TGTGCCAGCAGCTTAGCAGGTCTGGGGGCGTCCAATCAGCCCCAGCATTTT
CASSLAGLGASNQPQHF
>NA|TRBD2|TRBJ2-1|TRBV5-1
TGCGCCAGCAGCTCCGACCCGCCGGGACTAGGTGGTAATGAGCAGTTCTTC
CASSSDPPGLGGNEQFF
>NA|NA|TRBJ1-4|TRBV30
TGTGCCTGGAGTGTTGACAGGCTTAATGAAAAACTGTTTTTT
CAWSVDRLNEKLFF
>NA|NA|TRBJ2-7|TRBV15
TGTGCCACCAGCAGAGAGACCTCGACCTACGAGCAGTACTTC
CATSRETSTYEQYF
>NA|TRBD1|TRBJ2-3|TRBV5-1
TGCGCCAGCAGCTTCGGACAGGGGAAAGATACGCAGTATTTT
CASSFGQGKDTQYF
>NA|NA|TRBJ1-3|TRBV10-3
TGTGCCATCGCAGGTGAAGGAAACACCATATATTTT
CAIAGEGNTIYF
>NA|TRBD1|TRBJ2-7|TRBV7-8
TGTGCCAGCAGCCGACAGGGGGCGTCTTACGAGCAGTACTTC
CASSRQGASYEQYF
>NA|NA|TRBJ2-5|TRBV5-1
TGCGCCAGCAGCTTATTGGAGACTGATGAGACCCAGTACTTC
CASSLLETDETQYF
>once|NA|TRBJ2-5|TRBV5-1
TGCGCCAGCAGCTTGGGAAGAATCCAAGAGACCCAGTACTTC
CASSLGRIQETQYF
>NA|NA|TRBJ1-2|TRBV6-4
TGTGCCTCTCAAGGGGTCTATGGCTACACCTTC
CASQGVYGYTF
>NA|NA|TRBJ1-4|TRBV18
TGTGCCAGCTCACCCGACATTTCAGGGGAAAAACTGTTTTTT
CASSPDISGEKLFF
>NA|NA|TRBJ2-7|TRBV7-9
TGTGCCAGCAGCTCGATGAGGGGGAGTTCAGAGCAGTACTTC
CASSSMRGSSEQYF
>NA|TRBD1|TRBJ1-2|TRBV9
TGTGCCAGCAGGTATGACAGGGGCCGCCTAATGTATGGCTACACCTTC
CASRYDRGRLMYGYTF
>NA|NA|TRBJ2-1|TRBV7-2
TGTGCCAGCAGCCAGACGGCCGGAGGAAATGAGCAGTTCTTC
CASSQTAGGNEQFF
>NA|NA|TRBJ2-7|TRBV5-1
TGCGCCAGCAGGTTGGCCGACAGGAGTGTATACGAGCAGTACTTC
CASRLADRSVYEQYF
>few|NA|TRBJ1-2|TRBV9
TGTGCCAGCAGCGCCTTGGGGGGTGTCTATGGCTACACCTTC
CASSALGGVYGYTF
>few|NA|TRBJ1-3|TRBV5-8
TGTGCCAGCAGCTTGGGACAGTCTTCCTCTGGAAACACCATATATTTT
CASSLGQSSSGNTIYF
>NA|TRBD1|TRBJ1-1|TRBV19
TGTGCCAGTAGTATTTCGGGACAGGGAGGGACTGAAGCTTTCTTT
CASSISGQGGTEAFF
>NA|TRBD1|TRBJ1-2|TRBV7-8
TGTGCCAGCAGCGGCCGGGACAGCTCCATCTATGGCTACACCTTC
CASSGRDSSIYGYTF
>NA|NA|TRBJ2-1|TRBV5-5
TGTGCCAGCAGCTTGGCCGCCAGCCGAGCCAACTCCTACAATGAGCAGTTCTTC
CASSLAASRANSYNEQFF
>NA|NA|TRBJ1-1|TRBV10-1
TGCGCCAGCAGCAGTCAGGAGGACACTGAAGCTTTCTTT
CASSSQEDTEAFF
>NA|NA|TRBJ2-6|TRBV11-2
TGTGCCAGCAGCGTGGGATCTGGGGCCAACGTCCTGACTTTC
CASSVGSGANVLTF
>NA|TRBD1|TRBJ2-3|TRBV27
TGTGCCAGCAGTTTATTTCGAGGACAGGGTGCAGATACGCAGTATTTT
CASSLFRGQGADTQYF